The 18 T cell receptor beta chains listed next were all sequenced from one sample in a study of beta chain features in type 1 diabetes. Study observations and caveats: Type 1 diabetes patients showed a moderate but significant shortening of TCRB CDR3s in all four CD4+ subsets.

Every isolated RNA sample was fully reverse transcribed, so sequencing captured expressed TCRB transcripts. TCRdb's table, derived via immunoSEQ multiplex PCR, lists solely in-frame clones and lacks some. The sample carries roughly 730,000 clones, around an eighth recorded once. These TCRs' antigens remain unknown. Sequenced sample: naive CD4+ T cells from blood. These receptors originate from a man younger than 35 with type 1 diabetes.

The sample holds a few counts of this clone. The J gene is TRBJ1-1, the V gene TRBV29-1; perhaps TRBD1 as D (5 bases). The germline V gene encodes CDR1 SQVTM and CDR2 ANQGSEA. The CDR3 has 15 residues. V was clipped by 4 bases and J by 1 base, with 16 bases between them. The DNA of the CDR3 is TGCAGCGTTGCCCGAACGACAGATCCGAACACTGAAGCTTTCTTT. It encodes CSVARTTDPNTEAFF.

A word on this clone: Other DNA sequences in the sample encode the same CDR3. The CDR3 protein is CAWSTGGGYGYTF. CDR3 coding DNA: TGTGCCTGGAGTACGGGTGGGGGATATGGCTACACCTTC. The genes are TRBV30 and TRBJ1-2; tentative D call: TRBD1 (5 bases). The germline gives CDR1 GTSNPN, CDR2 SVGIG (reference sequence). V was pared by 2 bases and J by 5 bases, with 12 bases between. This CDR3 has 13 residues.

The rearrangement uses TRBV10-3 and TRBJ1-1; 7 bases are shared with TRBD1. This CDR3 comprises 16 residues. The V gene end was trimmed by 7 bases and the J gene end by 4 bases; junction bases not matched to a gene: 15. Germline V gene lookup returns CDR1 ENHRY and CDR2 SYGVKD. The CDR3 sequence is CAITPVDRPGGTEAFF. The CDR3 nucleotides are TGTGCCATCACCCCTGTGGACAGGCCTGGGGGCACTGAAGCTTTCTTT.

The gene calls are TRBV2 and TRBJ1-1; no clear D. With 3 bases removed from V and 8 bases from J, the gap between germline ends came to 19 bases. CDR3 size: 15 residues. Germline V CDR1 and CDR2: SNHLY, FYNNEI. The CDR3 nucleotides read TGTGCCAGCAGTGACCTGGGATTGGGAGACGAGGAAGCTTTCTTT. It is translated as CASSDLGLGDEEAFF.

The genes are TRBV4-1 and TRBJ2-7, with D possibly being TRBD1 or TRBD2 (5 bases each). V lost 0 bases and J 0 bases, leaving 12 bases between the germline ends. This CDR3 has 16 residues. Germline CDR1 is MGHRA and CDR2 is YSYEKL. This CDR3 reads CASSQDAVGTSYEQYF. CDR3 in DNA: TGCGCCAGCAGCCAAGATGCGGTCGGGACCTCCTACGAGCAGTACTTC.

The gene calls are TRBV29-1 and TRBJ2-7; D is ambiguous. This CDR3 is 15 amino acids long. The germline CDR1 and CDR2 sequences are SQVTM and ANQGSEA. V lost 3 bases to trimming and J lost 3 bases, with 18 bases between them. The CDR3: CSVDYRLYGIYEQYF. CDR3 nucleotides: TGCAGCGTTGACTACCGTCTGTACGGAATCTACGAGCAGTACTTC.

This clone turned up a few times. The genes are TRBV28 and TRBJ2-2, with a possible D match to TRBD1 (6 bases). V lost 7 bases to trimming and J lost 5 bases, with 17 bases between them. CDR3 length: 15 amino acids. The V gene's germline CDR1 is MDHEN and CDR2 SYDVKM. The CDR3 reads CASTSPGHLTGELFF. The CDR3 DNA reads as TGTGCCAGCACATCGCCGGGACACCTAACCGGGGAGCTGTTTTTT.

In this sample, this clone turned up a few times. The DNA for the CDR3 is TGTGCCAGCAGCAGACAGGGTAGCAATCAGCCCCAGCATTTT. It is translated as CASSRQGSNQPQHF. The chain combines TRBV6-1 with TRBJ1-5; 7 bases match TRBD1. This CDR3 region has 14 residues. The V gene's germline CDR1 is MNHNS and CDR2 SASEGT. The ends lost 6 bases at V and 0 bases at J; junction bases unmatched: 2.

Only a few counts were recorded for this clone. The chain combines TRBV6-5 with TRBJ1-3; D ambiguous. Germline values: CDR1 MNHEY, CDR2 SVGAGI. The CDR3 contains 15 residues. V lost 2 bases to trimming and J lost 0 bases, with 8 bases between them. The DNA for the CDR3 is TGTGCCAGCAGTTACGAGGGCTCCTCTGGAAACACCATATATTTT. Protein product: CASSYEGSSGNTIYF.

This clone was seen only a few times. J is TRBJ2-3 and V is TRBV7-8; D uncertain. Per germline, CDR1 SGHVS and CDR2 FQNEAQ. This CDR3 comprises 14 residues. The ends were cut back, 5 bases at V and 2 bases at J, with 11 bases in the middle. The CDR3 coding sequence is TGTGCCAGCAGCAGGGCTAGAACCACAGATACGCAGTATTTT. It yields the protein CASSRARTTDTQYF.

The table lists this clone with a few counts. The chain combines TRBV29-1 with TRBJ1-4; tentative D call: TRBD1 (5 bases). Trimming removed 4 bases from V and 6 bases from J, with 6 bases in between. The CDR3 runs to 11 residues. Germline lookup yields CDR1 SQVTM and CDR2 ANQGSEA. For the CDR3, the DNA is TGCAGCGTTGTAGGGGATGAAAAACTGTTTTTT. It yields the protein CSVVGDEKLFF.

This clone has only a few counts. This chain connects TRBV9 to TRBJ1-2, with D possibly TRBD1 on 6 matching bases. Germline CDR1 reads SGDLS; CDR2 reads YYNGEE. The CDR3 loop spans 15 amino acids. Trimming cost V 3 bases and J 0 bases, with 12 bases left between them. The CDR3 sequence is CASSGRDTANYGYTF. The CDR3 DNA follows: TGTGCCAGCAGCGGGCGGGACACCGCTAACTATGGCTACACCTTC.

The J gene is TRBJ1-2, the V gene TRBV10-3; D gene ambiguous. The germline V and J ends were trimmed by 2 bases and 4 bases, with 2 bases remaining between them. This CDR3 has 11 residues. Germline V lookup: CDR1 ENHRY, CDR2 SYGVKD. CDR3 DNA sequence: TGTGCCATCAGTGAGGTCTATGGCTACACCTTC. It specifies CAISEVYGYTF.

The chain has TRBV18 and TRBJ1-2, with a tentative D call TRBD1 (6 bases). Germline V gene sequence: CDR1 KGHSH, CDR2 LQKENI. V lost 1 base and J 0 bases, leaving 12 bases between the germline ends. The CDR3 consists of 16 residues. The CDR3 spells CASSPLSQGTNYGYTF. Here the CDR3 DNA reads TGTGCCAGCTCACCACTGAGCCAGGGGACTAACTATGGCTACACCTTC.

A few counts support this clone. The chain uses TRBV7-9 and TRBJ1-2; unclear D gene. The germline V and J ends were trimmed by 4 bases and 4 bases, with 16 bases remaining between them. In germline, CDR1 is SEHNR, CDR2 FQNEAQ (reference sequence). This CDR3 is 15 amino acids long. This CDR3 is CASSYPGGTAYGYTF. The DNA of the CDR3 is TGTGCCAGCAGCTACCCCGGCGGAACTGCCTATGGCTACACCTTC.

The chain joins TRBV6-5 to TRBJ1-1; D ambiguous. CDR1 and CDR2 (germline): MNHEY, SVGAGI. With 4 bases removed from V and 3 bases from J, the gap between germline ends came to 12 bases. The CDR3 loop spans 14 amino acids. For the CDR3, the DNA is TGTGCCAGCAGTTCCCGAGAGGGAGACACTGAAGCTTTCTTT. This translates into CASSSREGDTEAFF.

The chain combines TRBV13 with TRBJ2-7, with D possibly matching TRBD1 (5 bases). The V end lost 0 bases, the J end lost 0 bases, and 15 bases lay between the germline ends. From germline, CDR1 is PRHDT and CDR2 FYEKMQ (reference sequence). The CDR3 contains 17 residues. CDR3 coding DNA: TGTGCCAGCAGCTTAGGTCACAGGCCGAAAAGCTCCTACGAGCAGTACTTC. Its translation is CASSLGHRPKSSYEQYF.

This chain joins TRBV10-3 and TRBJ2-5; D is ambiguous. Per germline, CDR1 ENHRY and CDR2 SYGVKD. This CDR3 has 13 residues. V shed 5 bases and J shed 4 bases, with 11 bases lying between them. CDR3 bases: TGTGCCATCAGTCCCCTTGGAGCAGAGACCCAGTACTTC. It is translated as CAISPLGAETQYF.